This entry lists 15 T cell receptor beta chains sequenced from one sample in a study of blood T cell repertoires in COVID-19. Generated by immunoSEQ multiplex PCR, the TCRdb table keeps only in-frame clones and is missing some. The table has about 220,000 clones, under 90% seen once. Sequenced sample: peripheral blood. The receptors come from a woman between 35 and 50 years old with active or convalescent COVID-19.

This clone has ten or more counts. The V call is TRBV28, the J call TRBJ1-1; 7 bases line up with TRBD1. The CDR3 loop spans 14 amino acids. Losses at the gene ends were 6 bases for V and 0 bases for J; bases not matched to a gene: 4. Germline CDR1 reads MDHEN; CDR2 reads SYDVKM. DNA for the CDR3: TGTGCCAGCAGACTAACAGGGGTGAACACTGAAGCTTTCTTT. Encoded protein: CASRLTGVNTEAFF.

The chain employs TRBV12-5 and TRBJ2-1; 10 nucleotides align to TRBD2. This CDR3 has 14 residues. Germline values: CDR1 LGHNT, CDR2 FRNRAP. With V trimmed by 1 base and J by 6 bases, 0 bases remained unmatched. The CDR3, as DNA: TGTGCTAGTGGTTTGGGGACTAGCGGCAATGAGCAGTTCTTC. This gives the protein CASGLGTSGNEQFF. The complete variable domain, with remaining parts taken from reference TRBV12-5 and TRBJ2-1, reads DARVTQTPRHKVTEMGQEVTMRCQPILGHNTVFWYRQTMMQGLELLAYFRNRAPLDDSGMPKDRFSAEMPDATLATLKIQPSEPRDSAVYFCASGLGTSGNEQFFGPGTRLTVL.

This rearrangement joins TRBV9 to TRBJ2-3; D not resolved. V lost 1 base and J 2 bases, leaving 5 bases between the germline ends. The CDR3 extends over 13 amino acids. Per the germline V gene, CDR1 is SGDLS and CDR2 is YYNGEE. DNA of the CDR3: TGTGCCAGCAGCGTAACCTACACAGATACGCAGTATTTT. Translating it yields CASSVTYTDTQYF.

J is TRBJ2-1 and V is TRBV7-8; 10 bases map to TRBD1. This CDR3 has 15 amino acids. Germline lookup yields CDR1 SGHVS and CDR2 FQNEAQ. After removal of 6 bases from V and 6 bases from J, the junction contained 8 bases not matched to a gene. CDR3 sequence reads: CASRHRDRGSNEQFF. For the CDR3, the DNA is TGTGCCAGCAGGCACCGGGACAGGGGATCCAATGAGCAGTTCTTC.

Written as DNA, the CDR3 is TGTGCCAGCAGTTTAGGGCCTCTCCGGGGAATGAACACTGAAGCTTTCTTT. Amino acids: CASSLGPLRGMNTEAFF. The chain joins TRBV27 to TRBJ1-1; D is unresolved. This CDR3 comprises 17 residues. Germline CDR1 and CDR2: MNHEY and SMNVEV (reference sequence). V lost 2 bases to trimming and J lost 0 bases, with 16 bases between them.

This chain links TRBV2 with TRBJ1-4; a weak D match, TRBD1 (5 bases). The CDR3 is 14 amino acids. V was trimmed by 5 bases and J by 0 bases, leaving 7 bases between them. Germline assignment: CDR1 SNHLY and CDR2 FYNNEI. The CDR3 DNA is TGTGCCAGCAGTTACAGGTCAACTAATGAAAAACTGTTTTTT. Encoded protein: CASSYRSTNEKLFF.

The chain couples TRBV18 to TRBJ2-7; D remains ambiguous. This CDR3 region has 13 residues. Trimming shortened V by 3 bases and J by 2 bases, and 8 bases separated the two germline ends. The germline V gene has CDR1 KGHSH and CDR2 LQKENI. The CDR3 is CASSPGQPYEQYF. Written as DNA, the CDR3 is TGTGCCAGCTCACCGGGCCAGCCCTACGAGCAGTACTTC.

The chain is built from TRBV6-5 and TRBJ2-7; D gene unclear. Trimming pared 6 bases from V and 2 bases from J, leaving 11 bases between. This CDR3 spans 13 amino acids. The germline V gene encodes CDR1 MNHEY and CDR2 SVGAGI. CDR3 sequence: CASRRITAYEQYF. The CDR3 bases are TGTGCCAGCAGGAGAATAACAGCCTACGAGCAGTACTTC.

This chain uses TRBV5-4 with TRBJ2-2; 10 bases align to TRBD1. This CDR3 has 15 residues. The V and J ends lost 3 bases and 2 bases, in that order; junction bases with no gene match: 1. Germline CDR1 reads SGHNT; CDR2 reads YYREEE (reference sequence). In DNA, the CDR3 is TGTGCCAGCAGCTGGACAGGGGGTAACACCGGGGAGCTGTTTTTT. Its protein product is CASSWTGGNTGELFF. The full variable domain, completed using reference TRBV5-4 and TRBJ2-2, is ETGVTQSPTHLIKTRGQQVTLRCSSQSGHNTVSWYQQALGQGPQFIFQYYREEENGRGNFPPRFSGLQFPNYSSELNVNALELDDSALYLCASSWTGGNTGELFFGEGSRLTVL.

The chain recombines TRBV6-1 with TRBJ1-1; TRBD1 aligns across 8 bases. V was clipped by 3 bases and J by 0 bases; unmatched bases: 9. The CDR3 consists of 17 residues. Looked up from germline, CDR1 is MNHNS and CDR2 is SASEGT. CDR3 in DNA: TGTGCCAGCAGTGACGACAGGGGAGTCGGGTTGAACACTGAAGCTTTCTTT. Protein product: CASSDDRGVGLNTEAFF.

The chain employs TRBV9 and TRBJ2-5; the D is unclear. The CDR3 extends over 15 amino acids. With 0 bases removed from V and 3 bases from J, the gap between germline ends came to 12 bases. Germline V gene lookup returns CDR1 SGDLS and CDR2 YYNGEE. CDR3 in DNA: TGTGCCAGCAGCGTAGCGGCAGGCCCTAAAGAGACCCAGTACTTC. Protein sequence: CASSVAAGPKETQYF.

The V call is TRBV19, the J call TRBJ1-5; no definite D call. The ends were cut back, 7 bases at V and 1 base at J, with 20 bases in the middle. The CDR3 loop spans 17 amino acids. Germline CDR1 LNHDA, CDR2 SQIVND (reference sequence). DNA for the CDR3: TGTGCCAGTAATAGGTACCAGGTCCCACCGAGCAATCAGCCCCAGCATTTT. It specifies CASNRYQVPPSNQPQHF.

The gene calls are TRBV11-3 and TRBJ1-4; D uncertain. The V end lost 1 base, the J end lost 8 bases, and 11 bases lay between the germline ends. Germline loops: CDR1 SGHNT, CDR2 YENEEA. This CDR3 has 14 residues. The CDR3 loop is CASSLGQASEKLFF. CDR3 nucleotide sequence: TGTGCCAGCAGCTTAGGGCAGGCCTCCGAAAAACTGTTTTTT.

V is TRBV18 and J is TRBJ1-1; unclear D gene. The V gene lost 2 bases and the J gene lost 0 bases, with 10 bases spanning the gap. The germline V gene has CDR1 KGHSH and CDR2 LQKENI. The CDR3 is made up of 15 amino acids. CDR3 protein: CASSPEPVMNTEAFF. As DNA, the CDR3 is TGTGCCAGCTCACCAGAACCGGTCATGAACACTGAAGCTTTCTTT.

This clone was counted a single time. V is TRBV18 and J is TRBJ1-4; 9 positions agree with TRBD1. Losses at the gene ends were 5 bases for V and 5 bases for J; bases not matched to a gene: 18. The germline V gene has CDR1 KGHSH and CDR2 LQKENI. The CDR3 is 19 amino acids. CDR3 coding DNA: TGTGCCAGCTCAAGATGGACCGGGACAGGGCAGGGACACAATGAAAAACTGTTTTTT. Amino acid sequence: CASSRWTGTGQGHNEKLFF.